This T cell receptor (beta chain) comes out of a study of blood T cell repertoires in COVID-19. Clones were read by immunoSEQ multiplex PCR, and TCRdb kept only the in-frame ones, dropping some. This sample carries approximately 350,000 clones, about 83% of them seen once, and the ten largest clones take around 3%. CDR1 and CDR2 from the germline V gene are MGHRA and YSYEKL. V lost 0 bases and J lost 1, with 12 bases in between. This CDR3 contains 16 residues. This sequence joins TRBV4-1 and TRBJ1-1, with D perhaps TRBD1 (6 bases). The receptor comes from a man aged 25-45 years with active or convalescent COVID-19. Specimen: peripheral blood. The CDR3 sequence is CASSQDWGRGNTEAFF. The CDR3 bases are TGCGCCAGCAGCCAAGATTGGGGCAGGGGGAACACTGAAGCTTTCTTT.